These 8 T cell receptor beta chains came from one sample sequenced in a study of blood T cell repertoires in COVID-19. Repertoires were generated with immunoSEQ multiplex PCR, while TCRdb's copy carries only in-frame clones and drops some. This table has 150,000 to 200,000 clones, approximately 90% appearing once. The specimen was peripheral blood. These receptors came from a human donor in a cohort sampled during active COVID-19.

CDR3 loop: CASSLVSGQGANEQFF. The DNA for the CDR3 is TGTGCCAGCAGCTTAGTGTCAGGCCAGGGGGCAAATGAGCAGTTCTTC. The gene calls are TRBV7-9 and TRBJ2-1, with 8 bases identical to TRBD1. The CDR3 sequence is 16 residues long. After removal of 1 base from V and 7 bases from J, the junction contained 9 bases not matched to a gene. Germline CDR1 is SEHNR and CDR2 is FQNEAQ (reference sequence). Combining the CDR3 with reference TRBV7-9 and TRBJ2-1 gives the whole variable domain DTGVSQNPRHKITKRGQNVTFRCDPISEHNRLYWYRQTLGQGPEFLTYFQNEAQLEKSRLLSDRFSAERPKGSFSTLEIQRTEQGDSAMYLCASSLVSGQGANEQFFGPGTRLTVL.

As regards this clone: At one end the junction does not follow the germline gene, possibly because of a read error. The CDR3 DNA reads as TGTGCCAGCAGTCTATGGACTAGCGGGAGTAATGAGCAGTTCTTC. Protein: CASSLWTSGSNEQFF. The chain combines TRBV28 with TRBJ2-1; TRBD2 matches 13 bases. Germline V gene data show CDR1 as MDHEN and CDR2 as SYDVKM. The CDR3 is made up of 15 amino acids. Full variable domain (missing parts from reference TRBV28 and TRBJ2-1): DVKVTQSSRYLVKRTGEKVFLECVQDMDHENMFWYRQDPGLGLRLIYFSYDVKMKEKGDIPEGYSVSREKKERFSLILESASTNQTSMYLCASSLWTSGSNEQFFGPGTRLTVL.

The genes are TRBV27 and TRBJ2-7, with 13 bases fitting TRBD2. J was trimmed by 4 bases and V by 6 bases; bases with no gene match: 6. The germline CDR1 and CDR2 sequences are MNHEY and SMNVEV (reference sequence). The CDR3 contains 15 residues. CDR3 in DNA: TGTGCCAGCAGGGGGACTAGCGGGGAAATATACGAGCAGTACTTC. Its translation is CASRGTSGEIYEQYF.

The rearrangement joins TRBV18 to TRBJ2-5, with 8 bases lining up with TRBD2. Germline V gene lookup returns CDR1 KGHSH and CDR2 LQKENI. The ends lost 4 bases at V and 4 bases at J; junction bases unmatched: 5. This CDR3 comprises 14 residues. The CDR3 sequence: CASSQLSGRETQYF. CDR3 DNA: TGTGCCAGCTCACAGTTGAGCGGGAGAGAGACCCAGTACTTC.

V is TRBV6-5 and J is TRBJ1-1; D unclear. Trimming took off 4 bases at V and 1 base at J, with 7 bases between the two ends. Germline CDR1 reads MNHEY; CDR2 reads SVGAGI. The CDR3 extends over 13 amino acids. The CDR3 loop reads CASSSPSNTEAFF. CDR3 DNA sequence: TGTGCCAGCAGTTCCCCATCGAACACTGAAGCTTTCTTT.

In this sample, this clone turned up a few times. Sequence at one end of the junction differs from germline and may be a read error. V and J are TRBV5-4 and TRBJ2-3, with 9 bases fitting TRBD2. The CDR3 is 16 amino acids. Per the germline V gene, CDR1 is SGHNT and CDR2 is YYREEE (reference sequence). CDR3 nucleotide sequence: TGTGCCAGCAGCTCCCAGCGGGGGGCCAGCACAAATACGCAGTATTTT. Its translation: CASSSQRGASTNTQYF.

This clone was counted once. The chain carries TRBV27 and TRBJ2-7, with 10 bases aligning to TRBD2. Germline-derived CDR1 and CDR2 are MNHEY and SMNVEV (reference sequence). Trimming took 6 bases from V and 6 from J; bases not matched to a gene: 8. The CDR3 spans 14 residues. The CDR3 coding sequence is TGTGCCAGCAGACCACGGACTAGCGGTTCCGAGCAGTACTTC. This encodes CASRPRTSGSEQYF.

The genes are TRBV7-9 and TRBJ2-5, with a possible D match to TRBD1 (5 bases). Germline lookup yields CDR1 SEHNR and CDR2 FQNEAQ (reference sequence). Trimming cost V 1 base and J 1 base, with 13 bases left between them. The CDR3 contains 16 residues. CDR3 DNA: TGTGCCAGCAGCTTAGGAAGGACAATAATCCAAGAGACCCAGTACTTC. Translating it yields CASSLGRTIIQETQYF.